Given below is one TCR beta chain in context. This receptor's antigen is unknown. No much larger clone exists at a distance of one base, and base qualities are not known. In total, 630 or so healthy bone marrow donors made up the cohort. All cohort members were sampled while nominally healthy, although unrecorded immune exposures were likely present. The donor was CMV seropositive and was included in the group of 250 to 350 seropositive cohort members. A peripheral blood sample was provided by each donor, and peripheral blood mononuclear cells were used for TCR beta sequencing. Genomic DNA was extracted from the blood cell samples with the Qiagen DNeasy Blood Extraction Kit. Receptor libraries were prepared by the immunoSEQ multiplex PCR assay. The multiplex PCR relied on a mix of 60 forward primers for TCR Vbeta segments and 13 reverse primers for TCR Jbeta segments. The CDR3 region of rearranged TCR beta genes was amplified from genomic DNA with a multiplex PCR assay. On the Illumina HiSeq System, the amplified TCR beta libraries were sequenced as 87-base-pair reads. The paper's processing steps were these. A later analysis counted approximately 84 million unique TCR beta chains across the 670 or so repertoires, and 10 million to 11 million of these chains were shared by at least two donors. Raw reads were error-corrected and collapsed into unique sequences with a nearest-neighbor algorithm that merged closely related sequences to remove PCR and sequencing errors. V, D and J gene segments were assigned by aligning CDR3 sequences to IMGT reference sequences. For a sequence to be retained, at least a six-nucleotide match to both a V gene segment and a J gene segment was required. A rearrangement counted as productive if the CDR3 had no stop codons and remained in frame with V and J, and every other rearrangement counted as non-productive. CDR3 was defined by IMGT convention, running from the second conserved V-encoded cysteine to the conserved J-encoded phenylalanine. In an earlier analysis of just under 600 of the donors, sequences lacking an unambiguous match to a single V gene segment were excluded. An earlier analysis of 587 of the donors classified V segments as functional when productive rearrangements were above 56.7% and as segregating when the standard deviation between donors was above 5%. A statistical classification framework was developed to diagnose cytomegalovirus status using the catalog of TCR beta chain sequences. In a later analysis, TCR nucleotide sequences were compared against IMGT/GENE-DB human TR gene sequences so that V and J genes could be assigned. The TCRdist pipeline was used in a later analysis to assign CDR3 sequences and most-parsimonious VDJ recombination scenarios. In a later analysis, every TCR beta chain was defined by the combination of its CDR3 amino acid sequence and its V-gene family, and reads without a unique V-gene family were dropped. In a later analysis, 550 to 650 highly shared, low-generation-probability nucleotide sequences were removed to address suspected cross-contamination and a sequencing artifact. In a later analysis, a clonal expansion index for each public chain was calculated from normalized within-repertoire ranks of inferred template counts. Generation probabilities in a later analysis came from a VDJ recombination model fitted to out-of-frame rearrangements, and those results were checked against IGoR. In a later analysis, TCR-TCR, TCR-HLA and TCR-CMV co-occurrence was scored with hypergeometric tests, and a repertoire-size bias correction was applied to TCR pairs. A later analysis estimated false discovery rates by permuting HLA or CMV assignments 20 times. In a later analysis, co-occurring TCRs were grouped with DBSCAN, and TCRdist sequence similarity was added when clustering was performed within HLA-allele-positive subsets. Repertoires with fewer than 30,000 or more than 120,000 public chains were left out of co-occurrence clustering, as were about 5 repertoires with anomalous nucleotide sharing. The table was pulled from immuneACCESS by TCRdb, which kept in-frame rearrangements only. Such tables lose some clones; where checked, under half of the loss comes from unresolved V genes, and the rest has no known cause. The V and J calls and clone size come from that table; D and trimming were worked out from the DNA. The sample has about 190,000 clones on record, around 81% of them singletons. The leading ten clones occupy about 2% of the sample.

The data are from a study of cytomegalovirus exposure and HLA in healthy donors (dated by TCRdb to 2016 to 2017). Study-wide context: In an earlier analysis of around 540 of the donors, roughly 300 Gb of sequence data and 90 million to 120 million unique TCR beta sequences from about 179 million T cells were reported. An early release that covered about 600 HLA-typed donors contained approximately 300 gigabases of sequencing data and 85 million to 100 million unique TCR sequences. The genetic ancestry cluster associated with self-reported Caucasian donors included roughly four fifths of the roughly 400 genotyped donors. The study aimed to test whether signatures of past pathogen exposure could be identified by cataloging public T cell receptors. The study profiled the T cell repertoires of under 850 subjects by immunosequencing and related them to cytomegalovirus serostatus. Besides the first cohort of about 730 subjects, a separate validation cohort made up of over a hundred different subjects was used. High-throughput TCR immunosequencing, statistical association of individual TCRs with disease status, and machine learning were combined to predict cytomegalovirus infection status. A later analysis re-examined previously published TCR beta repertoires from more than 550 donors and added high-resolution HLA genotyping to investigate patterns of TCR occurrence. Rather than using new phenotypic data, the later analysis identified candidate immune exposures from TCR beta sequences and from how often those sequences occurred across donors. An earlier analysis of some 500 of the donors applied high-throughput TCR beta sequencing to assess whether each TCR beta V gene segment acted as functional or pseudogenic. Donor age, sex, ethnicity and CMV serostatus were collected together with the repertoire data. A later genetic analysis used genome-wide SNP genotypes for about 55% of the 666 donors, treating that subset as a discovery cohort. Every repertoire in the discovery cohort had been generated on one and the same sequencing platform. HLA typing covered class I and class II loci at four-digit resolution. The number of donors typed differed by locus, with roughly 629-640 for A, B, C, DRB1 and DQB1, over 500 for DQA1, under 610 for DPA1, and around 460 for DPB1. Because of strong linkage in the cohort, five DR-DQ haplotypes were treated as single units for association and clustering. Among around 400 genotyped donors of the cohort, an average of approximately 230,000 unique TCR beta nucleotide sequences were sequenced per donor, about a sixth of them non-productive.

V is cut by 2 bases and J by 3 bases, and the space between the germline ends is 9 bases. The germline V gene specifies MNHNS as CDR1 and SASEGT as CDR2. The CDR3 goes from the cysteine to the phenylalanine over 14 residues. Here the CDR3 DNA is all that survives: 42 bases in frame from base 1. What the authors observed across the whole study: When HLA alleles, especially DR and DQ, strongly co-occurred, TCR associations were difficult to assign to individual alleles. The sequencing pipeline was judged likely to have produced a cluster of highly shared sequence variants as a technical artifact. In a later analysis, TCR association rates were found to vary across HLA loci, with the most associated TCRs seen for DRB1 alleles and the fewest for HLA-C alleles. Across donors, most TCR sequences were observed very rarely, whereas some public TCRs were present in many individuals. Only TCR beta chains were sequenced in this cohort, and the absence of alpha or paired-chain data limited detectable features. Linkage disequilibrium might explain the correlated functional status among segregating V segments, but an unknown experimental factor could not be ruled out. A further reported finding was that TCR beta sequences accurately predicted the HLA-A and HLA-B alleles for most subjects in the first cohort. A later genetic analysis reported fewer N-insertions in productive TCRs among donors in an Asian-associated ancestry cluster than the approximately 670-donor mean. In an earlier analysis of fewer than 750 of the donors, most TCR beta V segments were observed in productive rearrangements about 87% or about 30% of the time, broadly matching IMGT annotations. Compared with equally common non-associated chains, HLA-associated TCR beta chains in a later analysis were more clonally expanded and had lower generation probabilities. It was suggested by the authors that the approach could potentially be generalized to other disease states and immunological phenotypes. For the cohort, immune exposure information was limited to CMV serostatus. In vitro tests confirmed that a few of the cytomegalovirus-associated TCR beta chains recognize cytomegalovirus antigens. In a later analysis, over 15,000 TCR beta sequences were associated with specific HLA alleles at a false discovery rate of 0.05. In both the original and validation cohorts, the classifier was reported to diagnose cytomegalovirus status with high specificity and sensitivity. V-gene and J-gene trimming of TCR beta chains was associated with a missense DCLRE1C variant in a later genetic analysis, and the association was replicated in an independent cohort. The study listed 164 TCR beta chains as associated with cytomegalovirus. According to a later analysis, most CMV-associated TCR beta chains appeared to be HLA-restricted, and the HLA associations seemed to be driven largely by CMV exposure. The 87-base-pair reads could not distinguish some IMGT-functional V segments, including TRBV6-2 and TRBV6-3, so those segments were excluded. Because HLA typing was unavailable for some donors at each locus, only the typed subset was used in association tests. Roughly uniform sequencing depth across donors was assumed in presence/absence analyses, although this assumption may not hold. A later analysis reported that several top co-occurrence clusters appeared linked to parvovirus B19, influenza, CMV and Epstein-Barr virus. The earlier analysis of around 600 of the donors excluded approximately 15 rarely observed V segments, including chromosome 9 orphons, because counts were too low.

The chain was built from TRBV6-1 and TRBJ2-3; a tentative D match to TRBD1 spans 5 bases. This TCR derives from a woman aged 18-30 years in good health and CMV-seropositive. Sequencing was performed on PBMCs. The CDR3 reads CASSESTETDTQYF. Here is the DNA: TGTGCCAGCAGTGAATCGACAGAAACAGATACGCAGTATTTT.